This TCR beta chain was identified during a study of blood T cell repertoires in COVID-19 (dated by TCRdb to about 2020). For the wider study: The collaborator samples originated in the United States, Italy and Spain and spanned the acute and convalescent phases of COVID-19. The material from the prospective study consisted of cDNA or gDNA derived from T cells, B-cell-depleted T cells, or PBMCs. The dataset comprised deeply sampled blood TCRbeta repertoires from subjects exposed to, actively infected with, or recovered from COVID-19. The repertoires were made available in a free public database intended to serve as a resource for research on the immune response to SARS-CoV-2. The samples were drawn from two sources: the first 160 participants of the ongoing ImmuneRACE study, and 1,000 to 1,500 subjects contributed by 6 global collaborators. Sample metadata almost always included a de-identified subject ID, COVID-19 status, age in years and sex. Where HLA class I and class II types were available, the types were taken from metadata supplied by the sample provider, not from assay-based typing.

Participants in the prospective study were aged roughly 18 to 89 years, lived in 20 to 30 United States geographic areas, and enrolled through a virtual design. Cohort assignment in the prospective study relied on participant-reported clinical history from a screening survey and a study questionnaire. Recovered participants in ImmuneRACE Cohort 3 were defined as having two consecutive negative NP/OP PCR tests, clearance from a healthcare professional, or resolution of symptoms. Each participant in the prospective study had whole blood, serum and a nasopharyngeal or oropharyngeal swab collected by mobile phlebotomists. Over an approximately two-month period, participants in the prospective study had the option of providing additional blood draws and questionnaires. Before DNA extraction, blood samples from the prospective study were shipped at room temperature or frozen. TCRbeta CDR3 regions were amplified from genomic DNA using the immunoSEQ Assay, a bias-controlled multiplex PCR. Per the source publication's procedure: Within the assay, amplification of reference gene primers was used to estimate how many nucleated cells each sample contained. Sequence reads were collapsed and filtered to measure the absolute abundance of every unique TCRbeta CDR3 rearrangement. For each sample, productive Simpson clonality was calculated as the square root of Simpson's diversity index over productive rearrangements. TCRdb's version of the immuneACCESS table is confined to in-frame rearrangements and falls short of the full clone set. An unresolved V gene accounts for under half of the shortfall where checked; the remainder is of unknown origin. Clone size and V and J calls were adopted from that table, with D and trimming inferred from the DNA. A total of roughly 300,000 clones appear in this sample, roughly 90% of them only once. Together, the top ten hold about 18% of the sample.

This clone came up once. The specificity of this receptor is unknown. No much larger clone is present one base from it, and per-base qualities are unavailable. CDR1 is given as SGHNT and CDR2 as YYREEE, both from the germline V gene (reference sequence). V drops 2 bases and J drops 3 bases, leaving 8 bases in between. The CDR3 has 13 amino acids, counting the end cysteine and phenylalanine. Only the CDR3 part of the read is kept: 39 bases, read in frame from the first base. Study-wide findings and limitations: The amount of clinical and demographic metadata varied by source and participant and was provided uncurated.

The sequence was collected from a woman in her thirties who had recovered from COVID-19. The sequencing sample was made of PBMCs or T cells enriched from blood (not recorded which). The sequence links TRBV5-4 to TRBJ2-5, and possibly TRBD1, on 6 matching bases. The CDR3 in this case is CASSLNREETQYF. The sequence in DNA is TGTGCCAGCAGCTTAAACAGGGAAGAGACCCAGTACTTC.